The 23 T cell receptor beta chains below come from one sample, sequenced in a study of Graves' ophthalmopathy and Graves' hyperthyroidism. The sequenced template was RNA, covering the TCR beta CDR3 region. First-round RT-PCR relied on HTBI primers, and a second-round multiplex PCR came next. TCRdb re-called the multiplex PCR reads through MiXCR, storing one row per CDR3 protein. This table has about 58,000 distinct CDR3 sequences, less than 55% appearing once. Sequenced: peripheral blood. The receptors stem from an adult woman with Graves' ophthalmopathy.

The sample holds many counts of this clonotype. The V and J genes are TRBV4-3 and TRBJ2-2; 9 nucleotides align to TRBD2. Germline V lookup: CDR1 LGHNA, CDR2 YSLEER. V shed 2 bases, J shed 6 bases, and the junction held 10 bases outside the gene matches. CDR3 length equals 17 residues. This CDR3 is CASSQPILAGSSGELFF. The CDR3 bases are TGCGCCAGCAGCCAACCAATTCTAGCGGGGAGCTCCGGGGAGCTGTTTTTT.

This clonotype was picked up many times. The chain employs TRBV20-1 and TRBJ2-3; D perhaps matches TRBD2 (5 bases). CDR1 and CDR2 from the germline V gene are DFQATT and SNEGSKA (reference sequence). The CDR3 runs 11 residues. Deletions cut 7 bases from V and 5 bases from J, with 10 bases between. As DNA, the CDR3 is TGCAGTGGCTCCCGGGGAGATACGCAGTATTTT. Translated: CSGSRGDTQYF.

This clonotype came up many times. The chain joins TRBV7-2 to TRBJ1-5; TRBD1 is a possible D gene (6 bases). V was cut by 5 bases and J by 2 bases, with 13 bases left in between. The CDR3 is made up of 15 amino acids. Germline CDR1 reads SGHTA; CDR2 reads FQGNSA. The CDR3 protein is CASSRAGAGNQPQHF. The CDR3 nucleotides are TGTGCCAGCAGCCGAGCAGGGGCCGGCAATCAGCCCCAGCATTTT.

V usage is TRBV7-2 and J usage is TRBJ2-5; TRBD2 is a possible D gene (7 bases). This CDR3 region has 15 residues. Germline V gives CDR1 SGHTA, CDR2 FQGNSA. V lost 9 bases, J lost 3 bases, and 20 bases lay in between. The CDR3 region is CASSGGGGAKETQYF. DNA for the CDR3: TGTGCCAGTAGTGGGGGGGGCGGGGCCAAAGAGACCCAGTACTTC.

The table lists this clonotype with many counts. V and J are TRBV2 and TRBJ1-2; D is unresolved. Germline V gene sequence: CDR1 SNHLY, CDR2 FYNNEI. V was pared by 4 bases and J by 0 bases, with 9 bases between. The CDR3 extends over 14 amino acids. CDR3 amino acids: CASSGLGTNYGYTF. Written as DNA, the CDR3 is TGTGCCAGCAGTGGTCTGGGAACTAACTATGGCTACACCTTC.

In regard to this clonotype: Mismatch with germline at one junction end may stem from a read error. This chain connects TRBV30 to TRBJ2-4, with 11 nucleotides matching TRBD2. The CDR3 is made up of 17 amino acids. The germline V gene encodes CDR1 GTSNPN and CDR2 SVGIG (reference sequence). CDR3 DNA: TGTGCCTTGAGTCGCTATACTAGCGGGAGTGGCAAAAACATTCAGTACTTC. This sequence encodes CALSRYTSGSGKNIQYF.

The chain combines TRBV24-1 with TRBJ2-1, with D possibly matching TRBD2 (6 bases). The germline gives CDR1 KGHDR, CDR2 SFDVKD. V shed 4 bases and J shed 4 bases, with 19 bases lying between them. The CDR3 loop spans 17 amino acids. The CDR3: CATSELGPGDGYNEQFF. The CDR3 DNA is TGTGCCACCAGTGAACTGGGACCGGGGGATGGTTACAATGAGCAGTTCTTC.

This clonotype was counted a few times. With a much larger clone just one base away, this may be a read error. The chain uses TRBV4-1 and TRBJ1-1; D perhaps matches TRBD1 (5 bases). CDR3 length: 15 amino acids. Germline assignment: CDR1 MGHRA and CDR2 YSYEKL. Trimming took off 8 bases at V and 4 bases at J, with 20 bases between the two ends. CDR3 residues: CASGRPGEGSTEAFF. CDR3 coding DNA: TGCGCCAGCGGCCGACCAGGAGAGGGGAGCACTGAAGCTTTCTTT.

This clonotype came up many times. V is TRBV11-1 and J is TRBJ2-1, with 12 bases that match TRBD2. This CDR3 spans 15 amino acids. The germline gives CDR1 SGHAT, CDR2 FQDESV (reference sequence). V was clipped by 6 bases and J by 12 bases; unmatched bases: 12. DNA for the CDR3: TGTGCCAGCAGTCCAACGACTAGCGGGAGAGTCGGGCAGTTCTTC. Its protein is CASSPTTSGRVGQFF.

By sample share, this clonotype is medium-sized (0.01 to 0.1%). This chain connects TRBV25-1 to TRBJ1-5, with TRBD1 matching over 9 bases. V trimming: 4 bases; J trimming: 0 bases; junction bases outside the gene matches: 13. The CDR3 length is 19 residues. Germline assignment: CDR1 MGHDK and CDR2 SYGVNS. This CDR3 is CASSGGPGQGNYSNQPQHF. In DNA, the CDR3 is TGTGCCAGCAGTGGGGGGCCGGGACAGGGCAATTATAGCAATCAGCCCCAGCATTTT.

The sample holds a few counts of this clonotype. The chain couples TRBV30 to TRBJ1-1, with D perhaps matching TRBD1 (5 bases). The germline V gene encodes CDR1 GTSNPN and CDR2 SVGIG (reference sequence). The CDR3 spans 14 residues. V lost 1 base and J lost 7, with 16 bases in between. CDR3 amino acids: CAWSDGLGPNEAFF. DNA for the CDR3: TGTGCCTGGAGTGATGGGCTGGGGCCCAATGAAGCTTTCTTT.

CDR3 amino acids: CASSLRSRNEQFF. The DNA for the CDR3 is TGTGCCAGCAGCTTAAGGTCCCGGAATGAGCAGTTCTTC. The V call is TRBV7-2, the J call TRBJ2-1; D gene ambiguous. Germline V gene sequence: CDR1 SGHTA, CDR2 FQGNSA. The CDR3 spans 13 residues. The ends were cut back, 2 bases at V and 7 bases at J, with 9 bases in the middle.

The chain carries TRBV20-1 and TRBJ1-5; D unresolved. The CDR3 extends over 13 amino acids. Germline assignment: CDR1 DFQATT and CDR2 SNEGSKA (reference sequence). Trimming removed 3 bases from V and 11 bases from J, with 17 bases in between. The CDR3 sequence: CSARGTGVETQHF. The CDR3 region has the DNA TGCAGTGCTAGGGGTACGGGAGTGGAGACCCAGCATTTT.

The J gene is TRBJ1-1, the V gene TRBV20-1, with 7 bases that match TRBD1. The CDR3 runs 14 residues. V gave up 5 bases and J gave up 1 base; unmatched junction bases: 7. Germline assignment: CDR1 DFQATT and CDR2 SNEGSKA (reference sequence). The CDR3 DNA sequence: TGCAGTGCTGGCGGGACAGCCAGGAACACTGAAGCTTTCTTT. Its protein product is CSAGGTARNTEAFF.

The gene calls are TRBV9 and TRBJ1-5, with D possibly being TRBD1 (6 bases). The V end was cut by 3 bases, the J end by 11 bases, with 21 bases between. The CDR3 contains 15 residues. Germline assignment: CDR1 SGDLS and CDR2 YYNGEE. The CDR3 spells CASSGRGGAQETQHF. The CDR3 region has the DNA TGTGCCAGCAGCGGTAGAGGGGGAGCCCAAGAGACCCAGCATTTT.

This clonotype was detected a few times. This chain connects TRBV28 to TRBJ1-2; 7 nucleotides align to TRBD1. J was trimmed by 8 bases and V by 1 base; bases with no gene match: 13. This CDR3 has 16 amino acids. Germline V gene lookup returns CDR1 MDHEN and CDR2 SYDVKM. DNA of the CDR3: TGTGCCAGCAGTTTATTGGTCTCCGGACAGGCGTCGGGCTACACCTTC. Translation gives CASSLLVSGQASGYTF.

This clonotype was observed at least ten times. The rearrangement joins TRBV6-5 to TRBJ2-3; TRBD2 matches at 11 bases. Germline V lookup: CDR1 MNHEY, CDR2 SVGAGI. V lost 6 bases and J lost 2; bases outside the gene matches: 10. The CDR3 length is 17 residues. As DNA, the CDR3 is TGTGCCAGCAGCTTACCGGGACTAGCGGCCCACACAGATACGCAGTATTTT. Amino acid sequence: CASSLPGLAAHTDTQYF.

This clonotype was counted at least ten times. The chain employs TRBV3-1 and TRBJ2-6, with D hard to call. CDR3 length: 15 amino acids. The V gene's germline CDR1 is LGHDT and CDR2 YNNKEL (reference sequence). V lost 4 bases and J 4 bases, leaving 11 bases between the germline ends. CDR3 coding DNA: TGTGCCAGCAGCCCGAGAGGCTCCGGGGCCAACGTCCTGACTTTC. Protein sequence: CASSPRGSGANVLTF. Using reference TRBV3-1 and TRBJ2-6 for the parts outside the CDR3, the full variable domain is DTAVSQTPKYLVTQMGNDKSIKCEQNLGHDTMYWYKQDSKKFLKIMFSYNNKELIINETVPNRFSPKSPDKAHLNLHINSLELGDSAVYFCASSPRGSGANVLTFGAGSRLTVL.

CDR3 DNA: TGTGCCAGCTCCCCTCAGGGTGAATCACCCCTCCACTTT. Its translation is CASSPQGESPLHF. The rearrangement links TRBV18 to TRBJ1-6, with D possibly matching TRBD1 (5 bases). The germline V and J ends were trimmed by 6 bases and 10 bases, with 13 bases remaining between them. This CDR3 spans 13 amino acids. Per germline, CDR1 KGHSH and CDR2 LQKENI.

This clonotype was seen repeatedly, ten times or more. The rearrangement uses TRBV14 and TRBJ2-1; D uncertain. Between the trimmed V and J ends, which lost 0 bases and 5 bases, there was a span of 14 bases. The germline gives CDR1 SGHDN, CDR2 FVKESK. The CDR3 is made up of 16 amino acids. CDR3 sequence reads: CASSQDSGYRNNEQFF. CDR3 nucleotides: TGTGCCAGCAGCCAAGATTCAGGCTACCGCAACAATGAGCAGTTCTTC.

This clonotype was observed many times. The V gene is TRBV7-3, the J gene TRBJ2-1; D possibly matches TRBD1 or TRBD2 (6 bases each). Per germline, CDR1 SGHTA and CDR2 FQGTGA. CDR3 length: 15 amino acids. V lost 3 bases and J lost 7, with 16 bases in between. The CDR3 coding sequence is TGTGCCAGCAGCTTGGCTATCCCGGGGGCGAATGAGCAGTTCTTC. Translating it yields CASSLAIPGANEQFF. Drawing the rest from reference TRBV7-3 and TRBJ2-1, the complete variable domain is GAGVSQTPSNKVTEKGKYVELRCDPISGHTALYWYRQSLGQGPEFLIYFQGTGAADDSGLPNDRFFAVRPEGSVSTLKIQRTERGDSAVYLCASSLAIPGANEQFFGPGTRLTVL.

This clonotype was counted many times. The chain links TRBV20-1 to TRBJ2-1; 10 positions agree with TRBD2. Germline assignment: CDR1 DFQATT and CDR2 SNEGSKA (reference sequence). The CDR3 runs 17 residues. Trimming took 0 bases from V and 6 from J; bases not matched to a gene: 11. The CDR3 reads CSARDLSAGGPGNEQFF. The CDR3 bases are TGCAGTGCTAGAGATCTATCAGCGGGAGGGCCGGGCAATGAGCAGTTCTTC.

This clonotype showed up many times. The chain links TRBV4-2 to TRBJ2-5; 10 bases are a match to TRBD2. With 5 bases clipped from V and 3 bases from J, the junction kept 3 bases outside the gene matches. Looked up from germline, CDR1 is LGHNA and CDR2 is YNFKEQ. CDR3 size: 14 residues. CDR3: CASSSGLAEETQYF. CDR3 DNA sequence: TGTGCCAGCAGCAGTGGACTAGCGGAAGAGACCCAGTACTTC.